The subject of this entry is one T cell receptor (beta chain). This specimen belongs to a study of technical replicates of blood from a handful of donors. Clones were read by immunoSEQ multiplex PCR, and TCRdb kept only the in-frame ones, dropping some. Of 65,000 to 90,000 clones in the sample, around 94% were seen once. The ends lost 9 bases at V and 11 bases at J; junction bases unmatched: 9. Germline V CDR1 and CDR2: SNHLY, FYNNEI. CDR3 length equals 11 residues. This sequence joins TRBV2 and TRBJ1-1; 7 positions match TRBD1. The receptor comes from a human donor in good health. Sequences were obtained from T cells isolated from PBMCs. The DNA for the CDR3 is TGTGCCAGATTGACAGGGTCCGGGGCTTTCTTT. This translates into CARLTGSGAFF. The full variable domain, its missing parts supplied by reference TRBV2 and TRBJ1-1, is EPEVTQTPSHQVTQMGQEVILRCVPISNHLYFYWYRQILGQKVEFLVSFYNNEISEKSEIFDDQFSVERPDGSNFTLKIRSTKLEDSAMYFCARLTGSGAFFGQGTRLTVV.